These 26 T cell receptor beta chains originate from one sample sequenced in a study of T-cell reconstitution after alpha-beta-depleted transplantation in children. Unique molecular identifiers were built into the TCRbeta library. Each CDR3 protein is one row after TCRdb ran MiXCR on the PCR reads. This sample carries some 840,000 distinct CDR3 sequences, roughly 16% of them seen once, and the ten largest clones take about 4.6%. Here the sequenced sample was PBMCs, mostly from graft donor cells, taken 360 days after TCRalphabeta/CD19-depleted stem cell transplant. The receptors derive from a male patient younger than 18 who had a stem cell transplant for acute lymphoblastic leukemia, so the T cells may come from the graft donor.

The rearrangement uses TRBV9 and TRBJ1-3; D is unclear. The ends were cut back, 6 bases at V and 4 bases at J, with 8 bases in the middle. This CDR3 contains 12 residues. Germline V gene lookup returns CDR1 SGDLS and CDR2 YYNGEE. The CDR3 loop reads CASKTPGNTIYF. The CDR3 DNA reads TGTGCCAGCAAGACCCCGGGAAACACCATATATTTT.

This clonotype has only a few counts. This CDR3 reads CASRQPRTDSYEQYF. The CDR3, as DNA: TGTGCCAGCAGACAGCCCAGGACAGATTCCTACGAGCAGTACTTC. V is TRBV27 and J is TRBJ2-7, with a tentative D call TRBD1 (6 bases). The CDR3 consists of 15 residues. Germline CDR1 and CDR2: MNHEY and SMNVEV (reference sequence). The V end was cut by 6 bases, the J end by 1 base, with 16 bases between.

This chain joins TRBV27 and TRBJ1-2; D perhaps matches TRBD1 (6 bases). The germline V gene encodes CDR1 MNHEY and CDR2 SMNVEV (reference sequence). Trimming shortened V by 3 bases and J by 8 bases, and 13 bases separated the two germline ends. The CDR3 loop spans 13 amino acids. The CDR3 DNA follows: TGTGCCAGCAGTTTGGGGACACCAGGAGGCTACACCTTC. Its protein product is CASSLGTPGGYTF.

This clonotype was seen a few times. The V call is TRBV12-3 or TRBV12-4, the J call TRBJ1-3; D is perhaps TRBD1 (5 bases). This CDR3 is built from 14 residues. V was clipped by 3 bases and J by 7 bases, with 13 bases between them. The CDR3 protein is CASSFAREGNTIYF. In DNA form, the CDR3 reads TGTGCCAGCAGTTTCGCCAGGGAGGGGAACACCATATATTTT.

The table lists this clonotype with a few counts. The chain is built from TRBV4-1 and TRBJ2-2, with 7 bases aligning to TRBD2. V was pared by 0 bases and J by 0 bases, with 4 bases of the junction left unmatched. The CDR3 covers 17 residues. Germline V gene sequence: CDR1 MGHRA, CDR2 YSYEKL. The chain's CDR3 is CASSQDPSGSNTGELFF. The CDR3 region has the DNA TGCGCCAGCAGCCAAGACCCTAGCGGATCGAACACCGGGGAGCTGTTTTTT.

This clonotype was recorded many times. The chain combines TRBV20-1 with TRBJ2-1; 7 nucleotides align to TRBD1. CDR1 DFQATT and CDR2 SNEGSKA come from the germline V gene (reference sequence). This CDR3 comprises 16 residues. Trimming took 0 bases from V and 5 from J; bases not matched to a gene: 10. CDR3 amino acids: CSARDRLGGGNNEQFF. For the CDR3, the DNA is TGCAGTGCTAGAGATCGTCTAGGGGGCGGTAACAATGAGCAGTTCTTC.

The chain employs TRBV5-1 and TRBJ2-3; a possible D gene is TRBD1 (8 bases). Per the germline V gene, CDR1 is SGHRS and CDR2 is YFSETQ. The CDR3 has 15 amino acids. V lost 4 bases, J lost 6 bases, and 18 bases lay in between. DNA of the CDR3: TGCGCCAGCAGCCAACGACAGGGGAGGGAGGATACGCAGTATTTT. Protein: CASSQRQGREDTQYF.

The V and J genes are TRBV5-1 and TRBJ2-1; 12 bases line up with TRBD2. Germline CDR1 is SGHRS and CDR2 is YFSETQ. Unmatched junction bases numbered 8, after V lost 4 bases and J lost 6 bases. CDR3 length equals 16 residues. The CDR3 DNA sequence: TGCGCCAGCAGCCCCGGACTAGCGGGATCCCTCAATGAGCAGTTCTTC. It translates to CASSPGLAGSLNEQFF. Variable domain in full (rest from reference TRBV5-1 and TRBJ2-1): KAGVTQTPRYLIKTRGQQVTLSCSPISGHRSVSWYQQTPGQGLQFLFEYFSETQRNKGNFPGRFSGRQFSNSRSEMNVSTLELGDSALYLCASSPGLAGSLNEQFFGPGTRLTVL.

J is TRBJ2-2 and V is TRBV4-2, with TRBD2 matching over 7 bases. This CDR3 has 17 residues. From germline, CDR1 is LGHNA and CDR2 YNFKEQ. Losses at the gene ends were 3 bases for V and 4 bases for J; bases not matched to a gene: 11. CDR3 region: CASSHPAGTISTGELFF. CDR3 DNA: TGTGCCAGCAGCCATCCGGCCGGGACTATCTCCACCGGGGAGCTGTTTTTT.

The V and J genes are TRBV12-3 or TRBV12-4 and TRBJ2-1; TRBD2 matches 8 bases. CDR3 length: 13 residues. The junction had 5 bases not matched to a gene; V was cut back by 3 bases and J by 10 bases. CDR3 in amino acids: CASSFRTSYEQFF. As DNA, the CDR3 is TGTGCCAGCAGTTTTCGGACTAGCTACGAGCAGTTCTTC.

The gene calls are TRBV5-1 and TRBJ2-5, with D maybe TRBD2 (5 bases). Trimming removed 3 bases at V and 4 bases at J, with 19 bases between. Germline lookup yields CDR1 SGHRS and CDR2 YFSETQ. The CDR3 has 16 residues. CDR3 sequence: CASSSPIPGNRETQYF. The CDR3 DNA reads as TGCGCCAGCAGCTCTCCCATTCCGGGAAACAGAGAGACCCAGTACTTC. Filled out from reference TRBV5-1 and TRBJ2-5, the complete variable domain reads KAGVTQTPRYLIKTRGQQVTLSCSPISGHRSVSWYQQTPGQGLQFLFEYFSETQRNKGNFPGRFSGRQFSNSRSEMNVSTLELGDSALYLCASSSPIPGNRETQYFGPGTRLLVL.

This clonotype was recorded a few times. The chain recombines TRBV6-5 with TRBJ2-1; D is perhaps TRBD2 (5 bases). The V and J ends lost 3 bases and 7 bases respectively, with 16 bases between them. Germline CDR1 MNHEY, CDR2 SVGAGI. The CDR3 runs 15 residues. The CDR3 DNA follows: TGTGCCAGCAGTTATAGCCTTGTCCCGGGGAATGAGCAGTTCTTC. Amino acid sequence: CASSYSLVPGNEQFF.

This clonotype was recorded once. This CDR3 is CSARYRTQNTEAFF. CDR3 nucleotide sequence: TGCAGTGCTAGATACCGGACACAGAACACTGAAGCTTTCTTT. The J gene is TRBJ1-1, the V gene TRBV20-1; maybe TRBD1 (5 bases). Per the germline V gene, CDR1 is DFQATT and CDR2 is SNEGSKA (reference sequence). Trimming took off 2 bases at V and 1 base at J, with 11 bases between the two ends. The CDR3 sequence is 14 residues long.

This clonotype was seen only a few times. V gene TRBV14 combines with J gene TRBJ2-1, with D possibly being TRBD2 (5 bases). Trimming pared 4 bases from V and 7 bases from J, leaving 14 bases between. Germline V CDR1 and CDR2: SGHDN, FVKESK. The CDR3 is 14 amino acids. CDR3 amino acids: CASSLNVRGNEQFF. Here the CDR3 DNA reads TGTGCCAGCAGCCTCAACGTACGGGGTAATGAGCAGTTCTTC.

This clonotype showed up just a few times. The V and J genes are TRBV9 and TRBJ2-3, with 11 bases fitting TRBD2. There are 16 residues in the CDR3. The ends lost 0 bases at V and 2 bases at J; junction bases unmatched: 2. Germline V gives CDR1 SGDLS, CDR2 YYNGEE. The CDR3 region is CASSVGTSGFTDTQYF. DNA of the CDR3: TGTGCCAGCAGCGTAGGGACTAGCGGGTTCACAGATACGCAGTATTTT.

The chain is built from TRBV18 and TRBJ2-1; D not resolved. The CDR3 contains 13 residues. Trimming removed 3 bases from V and 6 bases from J, with 9 bases in between. Germline V gene data show CDR1 as KGHSH and CDR2 as LQKENI. The CDR3 here is CASSPLPTNEQFF. The CDR3 region has the DNA TGTGCCAGCTCACCTCTTCCAACCAATGAGCAGTTCTTC.

The chain is built from TRBV21-1 and TRBJ2-5. TRBV21-1 is labeled a pseudogene. The CDR3 length is 13 residues. The CDR3 sequence: CANAGPERETQYF. Written as DNA, the CDR3 is TGTGCCAATGCCGGACCGGAACGAGAGACCCAGTACTTC.

This clonotype was found many times. The chain links TRBV29-1 to TRBJ2-1; D call uncertain. Trimming removed 3 bases from V and 4 bases from J, with 10 bases in between. The CDR3 extends over 13 amino acids. Looked up from germline, CDR1 is SQVTM and CDR2 is ANQGSEA. The CDR3 sequence is CSVDPSLYNEQFF. CDR3 sequence (DNA): TGCAGCGTTGACCCCTCACTTTACAATGAGCAGTTCTTC.

The chain employs TRBV4-2 and TRBJ2-4, with TRBD2 matching over 8 bases. This CDR3 has 17 residues. V lost 0 bases, J lost 0 bases, and 4 bases stayed unmatched. CDR1 is LGHNA, CDR2 YNFKEQ, per germline. CDR3 sequence reads: CASSQEERELAKNIQYF. CDR3 in DNA: TGTGCCAGCAGCCAAGAGGAGCGGGAGCTAGCCAAAAACATTCAGTACTTC.

A few counts support this clonotype. The chain uses TRBV20-1 and TRBJ2-7, with D maybe TRBD1 (6 bases). Germline lookup yields CDR1 DFQATT and CDR2 SNEGSKA (reference sequence). The germline V and J ends were trimmed by 3 bases and 2 bases, with 14 bases remaining between them. This CDR3 contains 14 residues. CDR3 in amino acids: CSARASSGAYEQYF. CDR3 DNA sequence: TGCAGTGCTAGGGCCAGTTCAGGGGCCTACGAGCAGTACTTC.

This clonotype was detected a few times. The V and J genes are TRBV2 and TRBJ1-5; D is possibly TRBD1 (6 bases). Per germline, CDR1 SNHLY and CDR2 FYNNEI. V lost 7 bases, J lost 0 bases, and 13 bases lay in between. This CDR3 has 15 amino acids. In DNA, the CDR3 is TGTGCCAGCATGGGGGCAGGACATAGCAATCAGCCCCAGCATTTT. Translating gives CASMGAGHSNQPQHF.

V gene TRBV29-1 combines with J gene TRBJ2-3, with 8 bases lining up with TRBD1. The CDR3 totals 14 residues. After removal of 3 bases from V and 3 bases from J, the junction contained 5 bases not matched to a gene. CDR1 is SQVTM, CDR2 ANQGSEA, per germline. The DNA for the CDR3 is TGCAGCGTTGACAGGGGGCGAGGAACAGATACGCAGTATTTT. This translates into CSVDRGRGTDTQYF.

In this sample, this clonotype turned up a few times. The genes are TRBV24-1 and TRBJ2-1; D unresolved. Trimming shortened V by 6 bases and J by 4 bases, and 9 bases separated the two germline ends. From germline, CDR1 is KGHDR and CDR2 SFDVKD. This CDR3 spans 13 amino acids. CDR3 sequence reads: CATSKTPYNEQFF. The CDR3 DNA sequence: TGTGCCACCAGTAAAACACCTTACAATGAGCAGTTCTTC.

The V and J genes are TRBV4-1 and TRBJ2-4; D remains unclear. V lost 3 bases and J lost 0, with 9 bases in between. Germline lookup yields CDR1 MGHRA and CDR2 YSYEKL. There are 15 residues in the CDR3. CDR3 sequence reads: CASSHLNLAKNIQYF. CDR3 DNA sequence: TGCGCCAGCAGCCACTTGAATCTAGCCAAAAACATTCAGTACTTC.

In this sample, this clonotype turned up a few times. The chain joins TRBV7-8 to TRBJ2-1; TRBD2 matches at 14 bases. This CDR3 is 16 amino acids long. Germline V gives CDR1 SGHVS, CDR2 FQNEAQ. With V trimmed by 4 bases and J by 9 bases, 8 bases remained unmatched. For the CDR3, the DNA is TGTGCCAGCAGCTCGAAACGACTAGCGGGAGGGGGTGAGCAGTTCTTC. This encodes CASSSKRLAGGGEQFF.

This chain connects TRBV4-1 to TRBJ2-1; 7 bases line up with TRBD2. Germline assignment: CDR1 MGHRA and CDR2 YSYEKL. V trimming: 1 base; J trimming: 8 bases; junction bases outside the gene matches: 5. This CDR3 is built from 14 residues. CDR3 protein: CASSQGTSFHEQFF. In nucleotides, the CDR3 is TGCGCCAGCAGCCAAGGGACTAGTTTCCATGAGCAGTTCTTC.